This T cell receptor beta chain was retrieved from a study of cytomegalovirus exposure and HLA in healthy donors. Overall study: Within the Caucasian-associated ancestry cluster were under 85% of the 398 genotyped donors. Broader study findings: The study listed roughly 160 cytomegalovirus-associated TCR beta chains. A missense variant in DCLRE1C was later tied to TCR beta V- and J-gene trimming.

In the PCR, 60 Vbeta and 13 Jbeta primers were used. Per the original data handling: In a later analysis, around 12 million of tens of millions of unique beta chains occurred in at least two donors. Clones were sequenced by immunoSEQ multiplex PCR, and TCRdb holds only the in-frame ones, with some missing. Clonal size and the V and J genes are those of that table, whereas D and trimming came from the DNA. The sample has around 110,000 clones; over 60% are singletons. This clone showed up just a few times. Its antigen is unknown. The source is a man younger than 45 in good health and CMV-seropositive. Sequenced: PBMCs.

This CDR3 reads CASSLGQGSSSYNEQFF. The DNA for the CDR3 is TGTGCCAGCAGCTTAGGACAGGGATCTTCTTCCTACAATGAGCAGTTCTTC. V gene TRBV7-2 combines with J gene TRBJ2-1, with 7 positions matching TRBD1. V lost 1 base and J lost 1; bases outside the gene matches: 7. This CDR3 is 17 amino acids long. Germline V CDR1 and CDR2: SGHTA, FQGNSA.